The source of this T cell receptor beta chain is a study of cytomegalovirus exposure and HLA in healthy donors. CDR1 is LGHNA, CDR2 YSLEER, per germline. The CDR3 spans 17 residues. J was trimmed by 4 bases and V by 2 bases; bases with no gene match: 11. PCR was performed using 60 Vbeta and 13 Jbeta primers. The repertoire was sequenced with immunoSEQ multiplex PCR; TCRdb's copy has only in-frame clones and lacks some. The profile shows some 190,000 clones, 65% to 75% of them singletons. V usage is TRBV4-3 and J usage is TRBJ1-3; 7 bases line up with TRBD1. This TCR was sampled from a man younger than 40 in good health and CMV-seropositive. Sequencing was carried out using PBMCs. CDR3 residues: CASSQKNRDSRGNTIYF. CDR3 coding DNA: TGCGCCAGCAGCCAAAAGAATCGGGACAGTAGGGGAAACACCATATATTTT.